What follows are 32 T cell receptor beta chains derived from one specimen sequenced in a study of a mutant IDH1 vaccine in newly diagnosed glioma. These receptors' antigens are unknown. The time point is: week 5, during vaccination. Topical imiquimod accompanied each vaccine dose, which consisted of 300 ug of mutant IDH1 20-mer peptide. Assay used: immunoSEQ multiplex PCR; TCRdb lists only in-frame clones, some missing. The sample holds around 29,000 clones; approximately 90% are singletons and the top ten take approximately 3.4%. Sequenced material: peripheral blood mononuclear cells (PBMCs), taken from a glioma patient whose treatment included an IDH1 peptide vaccine. The receptors were sampled from a woman aged 40 to 55 with glioma. Some clones in this sample may be carry-over from other donors' samples.

The chain employs TRBV4-3 and TRBJ2-5; TRBD2 agrees at 7 bases. Looked up from germline, CDR1 is LGHNA and CDR2 is YSLEER. The trim removed 0 bases at V and 11 bases at J, leaving 9 bases unmatched. CDR3 length: 14 amino acids. DNA of the CDR3: TGCGCCAGCAGCCAAGATATCGAGTTGCGGGAGCAGTACTTC. Protein: CASSQDIELREQYF.

J is TRBJ2-3 and V is TRBV29-1; unclear D gene. Trimming pared 6 bases from V and 0 bases from J, leaving 10 bases between. Germline V gene sequence: CDR1 SQVTM, CDR2 ANQGSEA. CDR3 length: 13 amino acids. The CDR3 here is CSVIDGSTDTQYF. CDR3 DNA: TGCAGCGTCATCGACGGGAGCACAGATACGCAGTATTTT.

This chain uses TRBV28 with TRBJ1-2, with D perhaps TRBD1 (5 bases). The V gene lost 6 bases and the J gene lost 8 bases, with 7 bases spanning the gap. The germline CDR1 and CDR2 sequences are MDHEN and SYDVKM. The CDR3 runs 10 residues. The CDR3 reads CASRGEGYTF. In DNA, the CDR3 is TGTGCCAGCAGGGGGGAGGGCTACACCTTC.

This clone was detected a few times. The chain has TRBV28 and TRBJ1-1; 9 bases are a match to TRBD1. The CDR3 covers 15 residues. V was pared by 11 bases and J by 6 bases, with 16 bases of the junction left unmatched. Looked up from germline, CDR1 is MDHEN and CDR2 is SYDVKM. Here the CDR3 DNA reads TGTGCCGCCAGCGGGGGACAGGGCGGAGGAGCTGAAGCTTTCTTT. The encoded protein is CAASGGQGGGAEAFF.

The chain carries TRBV5-4 and TRBJ1-2, with 8 nucleotides matching TRBD1. CDR3 length: 13 residues. After removal of 2 bases from V and 8 bases from J, the junction contained 5 bases not matched to a gene. The germline CDR1 and CDR2 sequences are SGHNT and YYREEE (reference sequence). The CDR3 region is CASSFTGQAGYTF. CDR3 DNA sequence: TGTGCCAGCAGCTTTACGGGACAGGCGGGCTACACCTTC.

The chain joins TRBV13 to TRBJ2-1, with 9 bases that match TRBD1. The CDR3 extends over 15 amino acids. Germline CDR1 and CDR2: PRHDT and FYEKMQ (reference sequence). J was trimmed by 5 bases and V by 3 bases; bases with no gene match: 5. The CDR3 here is CASSLGGQGNNEQFF. The CDR3, as DNA: TGTGCCAGCAGCTTGGGGGGACAGGGTAACAATGAGCAGTTCTTC.

The chain links TRBV29-1 to TRBJ2-1; 11 nucleotides agree with TRBD2. This CDR3 has 14 residues. V shed 6 bases, J shed 4 bases, and the junction held 5 bases outside the gene matches. CDR1 SQVTM and CDR2 ANQGSEA come from the germline V gene. In nucleotides, the CDR3 is TGCAGCGTGATGACTAGCGGGAAATACAATGAGCAGTTCTTC. Protein sequence: CSVMTSGKYNEQFF.

The CDR3 sequence: CASAPLAVTDTQYF. CDR3 bases: TGTGCCAGCGCCCCTTTGGCAGTCACAGATACGCAGTATTTT. The V and J genes are TRBV2 and TRBJ2-3; no reliable D call. The germline CDR1 and CDR2 sequences are SNHLY and FYNNEI. The CDR3 spans 14 residues. The V end was cut by 8 bases, the J end by 2 bases, with 14 bases between.

The gene calls are TRBV28 and TRBJ2-5; TRBD2 matches at 14 bases. CDR3 length equals 17 residues. Germline loops: CDR1 MDHEN, CDR2 SYDVKM. V shed 4 bases, J shed 5 bases, and the junction held 9 bases outside the gene matches. CDR3 nucleotide sequence: TGTGCCAGCAGTTCGGGACTAGCGGGAGAGATCCGGGAGACCCAGTACTTC. It is translated as CASSSGLAGEIRETQYF.

This chain connects TRBV5-5 to TRBJ2-1, with 7 bases identical to TRBD1. CDR1 is SGHKS, CDR2 YYEKEE, per germline (reference sequence). The CDR3 totals 18 residues. V lost 6 bases, J lost 0 bases, and 15 bases stayed unmatched. The CDR3 loop is CASIPPGQTLGSYNEQFF. In DNA, the CDR3 is TGTGCCAGCATCCCCCCGGGACAGACCCTTGGCTCCTACAATGAGCAGTTCTTC.

This clone was recorded a few times. V is TRBV5-4 and J is TRBJ2-3; no clear D gene. Germline CDR1 reads SGHNT; CDR2 reads YYREEE (reference sequence). The CDR3 runs 15 residues. V lost 1 base, J lost 0 bases, and 9 bases lay in between. CDR3 amino acids: CASSLRAPSTDTQYF. For the CDR3, the DNA is TGTGCCAGCAGCTTGAGGGCTCCTAGCACAGATACGCAGTATTTT.

The chain combines TRBV28 with TRBJ1-4; the D is unclear. The CDR3 is made up of 11 amino acids. Trimming removed 3 bases at V and 12 bases at J, with 8 bases between. The germline V gene has CDR1 MDHEN and CDR2 SYDVKM. CDR3 in amino acids: CASSFGMELFF. CDR3 in DNA: TGTGCCAGCAGTTTTGGGATGGAACTGTTTTTT.

This chain joins TRBV7-2 and TRBJ2-7, with D possibly TRBD2 on 5 matching bases. Germline V gives CDR1 SGHTA, CDR2 FQGNSA. V was clipped by 5 bases and J by 3 bases, with 11 bases between them. This CDR3 is 13 amino acids long. CDR3 sequence: CASSPFRGYEQYF. The CDR3 DNA sequence: TGTGCCAGCAGCCCTTTCCGGGGCTACGAGCAGTACTTC.

CDR3 sequence reads: CASSQAVGGYGYTF. The CDR3 DNA follows: TGCGCCAGCAGCCAAGCAGTTGGGGGCTATGGCTACACCTTC. The V call is TRBV4-1, the J call TRBJ1-2, with D perhaps TRBD1 (5 bases). Trimming stripped 1 base from V and 4 bases from J, with 10 bases between. Germline V gene lookup returns CDR1 MGHRA and CDR2 YSYEKL. The CDR3 is made up of 14 amino acids.

The chain has TRBV11-3 and TRBJ2-3; TRBD1 might be the D (6 bases). Germline loops: CDR1 SGHNT, CDR2 YENEEA. The CDR3 extends over 15 amino acids. The germline V and J ends were trimmed by 2 bases and 3 bases, with 12 bases remaining between them. CDR3 region: CASSLSSTGTDTQYF. In DNA form, the CDR3 reads TGTGCCAGCAGCTTATCATCCACAGGGACAGATACGCAGTATTTT.

The chain employs TRBV6-5 and TRBJ1-2; the match to TRBD1 covers 7 bases. Germline V gene data show CDR1 as MNHEY and CDR2 as SVGAGI. The CDR3 is made up of 15 amino acids. Trimming removed 5 bases from V and 8 bases from J; junction bases left unmatched: 14. The CDR3 DNA sequence: TGTGCCAGCAGTGGGGGGGACAGCGCCCGGAAAGGCTACACCTTC. This codes for CASSGGDSARKGYTF.

The chain has TRBV7-9 and TRBJ2-3, with a possible D match to TRBD2 (6 bases). Trimming removed 1 base at V and 0 bases at J, with 8 bases between. In germline, CDR1 is SEHNR, CDR2 FQNEAQ (reference sequence). The CDR3 sequence is 15 residues long. DNA of the CDR3: TGTGCCAGCAGCTTAGGGGAGGCAAGCACAGATACGCAGTATTTT. This codes for CASSLGEASTDTQYF.

The CDR3 here is CASSQTGGDSPLHF. In nucleotides, the CDR3 is TGTGCCAGCAGCCAGACAGGGGGCGACTCACCCCTCCACTTT. The chain has TRBV7-9 and TRBJ1-6; the match to TRBD1 covers 10 bases. The CDR3 is 14 amino acids. From germline, CDR1 is SEHNR and CDR2 FQNEAQ (reference sequence). Trimming took 5 bases from V and 10 from J; bases not matched to a gene: 5. Complete variable domain (other parts from reference TRBV7-9 and TRBJ1-6): DTGVSQNPRHKITKRGQNVTFRCDPISEHNRLYWYRQTLGQGPEFLTYFQNEAQLEKSRLLSDRFSAERPKGSFSTLEIQRTEQGDSAMYLCASSQTGGDSPLHFGNGTRLTVT.

To note about this clone: This same CDR3 is encoded by further DNA sequences in the sample. The chain employs TRBV10-2 and TRBJ1-1; weak D call: TRBD1 (5 bases). Trimming took off 3 bases at V and 4 bases at J, with 12 bases between the two ends. Germline-derived CDR1 and CDR2 are WSHSY and SAAADI. The CDR3 has 14 amino acids. The CDR3 loop reads CASSEWGGGTEAFF. CDR3 DNA: TGCGCCAGCAGTGAATGGGGGGGTGGCACTGAAGCTTTCTTT.

This clone was counted between two and nine times. The gene calls are TRBV7-2 and TRBJ2-2; possibly TRBD1 for D (6 bases). This CDR3 is 15 amino acids long. Trimming took 5 bases from V and 1 from J, leaving 11 bases between them. Germline CDR1 is SGHTA and CDR2 is FQGNSA. The CDR3 region has the DNA TGTGCCAGCAGCCCACGGACAGTGAACACCGGGGAGCTGTTTTTT. Its translation: CASSPRTVNTGELFF.

The chain has TRBV6-5 and TRBJ2-7; TRBD1 matches 10 bases. The CDR3 consists of 13 residues. The ends lost 2 bases at V and 5 bases at J; junction bases unmatched: 0. Per the germline V gene, CDR1 is MNHEY and CDR2 is SVGAGI. The CDR3 nucleotides are TGTGCCAGCAGTTACGGGACAGGGGACGAGCAGTACTTC. Protein sequence: CASSYGTGDEQYF.

This clone appeared a single time. This chain links TRBV7-2 with TRBJ1-2; 7 bases line up with TRBD1. CDR3 length: 15 residues. Germline assignment: CDR1 SGHTA and CDR2 FQGNSA. Trimming at V came to 5 bases and at J to 8 bases, leaving 14 bases not matched to a gene. CDR3 in amino acids: CASSPMTGTSAGYTF. In DNA, the CDR3 is TGTGCCAGCAGCCCTATGACAGGGACTTCGGCGGGCTACACCTTC.

V usage is TRBV2 and J usage is TRBJ2-2; TRBD2 aligns across 9 bases. The V gene end was trimmed by 4 bases and the J gene end by 0 bases; junction bases not matched to a gene: 9. This CDR3 region has 18 residues. Germline V gene lookup returns CDR1 SNHLY and CDR2 FYNNEI. The CDR3 protein is CASSGWAGGGANTGELFF. The CDR3 bases are TGTGCCAGCAGTGGATGGGCAGGCGGGGGGGCGAACACCGGGGAGCTGTTTTTT. The entire variable domain, with the rest obtained from reference TRBV2 and TRBJ2-2, is as follows: EPEVTQTPSHQVTQMGQEVILRCVPISNHLYFYWYRQILGQKVEFLVSFYNNEISEKSEIFDDQFSVERPDGSNFTLKIRSTKLEDSAMYFCASSGWAGGGANTGELFFGEGSRLTVL.

V gene TRBV14 combines with J gene TRBJ1-1; D not certain. CDR1 SGHDN and CDR2 FVKESK come from the germline V gene. V lost 0 bases, J lost 5 bases, and 7 bases lay in between. CDR3 size: 13 residues. CDR3 protein: CASSQERMTEAFF. CDR3 coding DNA: TGTGCCAGCAGCCAAGAAAGGATGACTGAAGCTTTCTTT.

This chain links TRBV30 with TRBJ2-7; D might be TRBD2 (6 bases). The CDR3 spans 12 residues. The V and J ends lost 0 bases and 4 bases respectively, with 7 bases between them. Looked up from germline, CDR1 is GTSNPN and CDR2 is SVGIG (reference sequence). Here the CDR3 reads CAWSVRGYEQYF. The DNA for the CDR3 is TGTGCCTGGAGTGTACGGGGGTACGAGCAGTACTTC.

This chain connects TRBV7-3 to TRBJ2-3; 15 nucleotides match TRBD2. Losses at the gene ends were 5 bases for V and 8 bases for J; bases not matched to a gene: 5. The CDR3 runs 15 residues. The germline CDR1 and CDR2 sequences are SGHTA and FQGTGA. The CDR3 region has the DNA TGTGCCAGCAGCCCGGGACTAGCGGGAGGCTCTACGCAGTATTTT. This encodes CASSPGLAGGSTQYF.

This sequence joins TRBV9 and TRBJ1-2, with D uncertain. The CDR3 has 14 residues. V was pared by 5 bases and J by 5 bases, with 16 bases between. The germline V gene has CDR1 SGDLS and CDR2 YYNGEE. The CDR3 reads CASSGEGSLYGYTF. DNA for the CDR3: TGTGCCAGCAGTGGGGAAGGGTCTCTATATGGCTACACCTTC.

The J gene is TRBJ1-6, the V gene TRBV21-1. TRBV21-1 is a known pseudogene. The CDR3 covers 17 residues. The CDR3 sequence is CASSTSLPSSYNSPLHF. Here the CDR3 DNA reads TGTGCCAGCAGCACGAGCCTCCCGAGCTCCTATAATTCACCCCTCCACTTT.

This chain uses TRBV11-2 with TRBJ2-1, with 7 bases that match TRBD1. V trimming: 6 bases; J trimming: 10 bases; junction bases outside the gene matches: 6. This CDR3 contains 12 residues. Germline V gene lookup returns CDR1 SGHAT and CDR2 FQNNGV. The CDR3 sequence is CASSKQGREQFF. The DNA of the CDR3 is TGTGCCAGCAGTAAACAGGGGAGAGAGCAGTTCTTC.

The chain is built from TRBV7-2 and TRBJ1-2, with 7 bases matching TRBD1. V shed 5 bases and J 8 bases; nucleotides not matched to a gene: 14. The germline V gene encodes CDR1 SGHTA and CDR2 FQGNSA. This CDR3 has 15 residues. The CDR3 DNA reads as TGTGCCAGCAGCGTCGCCGGGACAGACCTTTACGGCTACACCTTC. Protein sequence: CASSVAGTDLYGYTF.

The chain has TRBV7-6 and TRBJ2-7; D ambiguous. The V and J ends lost 2 bases and 5 bases respectively, with 13 bases between them. Germline CDR1 and CDR2: SGHVS and FNYEAQ. The CDR3 sequence is 14 residues long. CDR3 in DNA: TGTGCCAGCAGCTTAAAGGTAGACGTCCACGAGCAGTACTTC. Protein sequence: CASSLKVDVHEQYF.

The chain recombines TRBV7-9 with TRBJ1-1; D ambiguous. The CDR3 is 15 residues long. Germline CDR1 and CDR2: SEHNR and FQNEAQ (reference sequence). The V end lost 5 bases, the J end lost 1 base, and 14 bases lay between the germline ends. This CDR3 reads CASSNTGKANTEAFF. The CDR3 bases are TGTGCCAGCAGCAATACGGGGAAGGCGAACACTGAAGCTTTCTTT. Together with reference TRBV7-9 and TRBJ1-1, the CDR3 gives the full variable domain: DTGVSQNPRHKITKRGQNVTFRCDPISEHNRLYWYRQTLGQGPEFLTYFQNEAQLEKSRLLSDRFSAERPKGSFSTLEIQRTEQGDSAMYLCASSNTGKANTEAFFGQGTRLTVV.